This T cell receptor beta chain came from a study of T cell repertoires in cytomegalovirus infection. A note on this clonotype: Its target is not known.

Via MiXCR, TCRdb re-called the reads, giving one row per CDR3 protein. In the table there are about 83,000 distinct CDR3 sequences, about 45% of which are singletons. The study, taken as a whole, reports: The study identified carriers of CMV plus the relevant HLA from cumulative public TCR beta family frequency. CMV-specific HLA-C-restricted TCR beta clonotypes dominated the ex vivo response.

With 2 bases clipped from V and 3 bases from J, the junction kept 2 bases outside the gene matches. Germline V lookup: CDR1 SGHVS, CDR2 FNYEAQ. The CDR3 is 15 residues long. Source: CD8+ T cells from cultured PBMCs, taken from culture after CMV antigen stimulation. The TCR originated in a human donor in good health (CMV status not recorded). Some clones in this sample may be carry-over from other donors' samples. V gene TRBV7-6 combines with J gene TRBJ2-3, with TRBD2 matching 10 bases. In DNA, the CDR3 is TGTGCCAGCAGCTTAACTAGCGGGATGACAGATACGCAGTATTTT. It is translated as CASSLTSGMTDTQYF.